This T cell receptor (beta chain) is drawn from a study of cytomegalovirus exposure and HLA in healthy donors. Findings of the study overall: A link between a missense DCLRE1C variant and TCR beta V- and J-gene trimming emerged from a later analysis.

The donors gave bone marrow, and they were healthy. The PCR made use of 60 Vbeta and 13 Jbeta primers. Only in-frame clones appear in the TCRdb table, and some are missing; sequencing was by immunoSEQ multiplex PCR. The table shows 90,000 or so clones, with roughly 73% occurring only once. Germline V CDR1 and CDR2: MDHEN, SYDVKM. This CDR3 has 13 amino acids. Notes on this clone: Its target is not known. The germline gene is not matched at one end of the junction; a read error may be the cause.

This chain links TRBV28 with TRBJ2-1; a possible D gene is TRBD2 (5 bases). The TCR originated in a male donor in good health and CMV-seropositive. Sequenced material: PBMCs. The CDR3 spells CASSLALASDWVF. Written as DNA, the CDR3 is TGTGCCAGCAGTTTGGCCCTAGCCTCGGACTGGGTCTTC.